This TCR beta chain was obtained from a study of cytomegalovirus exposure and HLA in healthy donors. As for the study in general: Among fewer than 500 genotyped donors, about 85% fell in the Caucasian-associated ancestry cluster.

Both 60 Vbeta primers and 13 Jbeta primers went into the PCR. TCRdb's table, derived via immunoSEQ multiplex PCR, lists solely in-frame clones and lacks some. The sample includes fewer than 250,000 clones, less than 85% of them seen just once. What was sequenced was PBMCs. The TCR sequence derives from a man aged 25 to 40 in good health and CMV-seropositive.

The CDR3 reads CASSDGQGINQPQHF. CDR3 DNA sequence: TGTGCCAGTAGTGACGGACAGGGAATCAATCAGCCCCAGCATTTT. The chain recombines TRBV19 with TRBJ1-5; the match to TRBD1 covers 8 bases. Losses at the gene ends were 5 bases for V and 3 bases for J; bases not matched to a gene: 6. This CDR3 has 15 amino acids. Germline CDR1 LNHDA, CDR2 SQIVND (reference sequence).